The 27 T cell receptor beta chains given below trace back to one sample, sequenced in a study of glioma-infiltrating T cells after dendritic cell vaccination (TCRdb year 2016). According to the study, the label for this sample's time point signals: after dendritic cell vaccination, including at tumor progression/relapse. Libraries were made using the immunoSEQ multiplex PCR assay. TCRdb limited this immuneACCESS table to in-frame rearrangements with V and J called. A share of clones is missing; checked studies link under half to unresolved V genes, and the rest is unexplained. In all, the sample holds around 90,000 clones, and approximately 80% of those were seen once. Jointly, the top ten make up 2% to 2.5% of the sample. The source was blood, collected after dendritic cell vaccination. These receptors originate from a human donor with glioblastoma.

The V and J genes are TRBV27 and TRBJ1-2, with a possible D match to TRBD1 (6 bases). The V and J ends lost 3 bases and 4 bases respectively, with 12 bases between them. Germline V gene data show CDR1 as MNHEY and CDR2 as SMNVEV (reference sequence). The CDR3 sequence is 14 residues long. This CDR3 reads CASSFGGGPYGYTF. DNA for the CDR3: TGTGCCAGCAGTTTTGGGGGGGGCCCCTATGGCTACACCTTC.

The count of this clone is one. The V gene is TRBV7-9, the J gene TRBJ2-7; TRBD1 agrees at 7 bases. The germline V gene encodes CDR1 SEHNR and CDR2 FQNEAQ (reference sequence). J lost 1 base, V lost 6 bases, and 3 bases had no gene match. The CDR3 spans 13 residues. Written as DNA, the CDR3 is TGTGCCAGCAGTAGGGACAGTTCCTACGAGCAGTACGTC. Amino acids: CASSRDSSYEQYV.

The J gene is TRBJ2-2, the V gene TRBV5-1, with D possibly matching TRBD1 (5 bases). This CDR3 spans 15 amino acids. Germline V gene data show CDR1 as SGHRS and CDR2 as YFSETQ. Trimming removed 6 bases from V and 4 bases from J, with 16 bases in between. CDR3 nucleotides: TGCGCCAGCACCCCGACAGAAAAGAGCACCGGGGAGCTGTTTTTT. This sequence encodes CASTPTEKSTGELFF.

V and J are TRBV11-3 and TRBJ2-5; maybe TRBD1 (6 bases). CDR1 is SGHNT, CDR2 YENEEA, per germline. The CDR3 length is 12 residues. Trimming left V 5 bases short and J 9 bases short, with 13 bases between. The chain's CDR3 is CASSPEEGAQYF. CDR3 in DNA: TGTGCCAGCAGCCCGGAAGAGGGGGCCCAGTACTTC. The complete variable domain, with remaining parts taken from reference TRBV11-3 and TRBJ2-5, reads EAGVVQSPRYKIIEKKQPVAFWCNPISGHNTLYWYLQNLGQGPELLIRYENEEAVDDSQLPKDRFSAERLKGVDSTLKIQPAELGDSAVYLCASSPEEGAQYFGPGTRLLVL.

The rearrangement uses TRBV19 and TRBJ2-7; possibly TRBD2 for D (5 bases). Trimming took 3 bases from V and 3 from J, leaving 18 bases between them. The germline CDR1 and CDR2 sequences are LNHDA and SQIVND (reference sequence). This CDR3 is built from 16 residues. Here the CDR3 DNA reads TGTGCCAGTAGTATTCTCCATTCAACTAGTTTCTACGAGCAGTACTTC. This gives the protein CASSILHSTSFYEQYF.

The chain is built from TRBV10-1 and TRBJ1-1; 11 bases line up with TRBD1. CDR3 size: 14 residues. The V segment lost 5 bases and the J segment 5 bases; nucleotides outside the gene matches: 4. The V gene's germline CDR1 is WNHNN and CDR2 SYGVQD (reference sequence). CDR3 loop: CASSHGQGATEAFF. In nucleotides, the CDR3 is TGCGCCAGCAGTCATGGACAGGGGGCAACTGAAGCTTTCTTT.

This chain joins TRBV7-6 and TRBJ1-1, with TRBD1 identical over 9 bases. This CDR3 has 15 residues. Germline values: CDR1 SGHVS, CDR2 FNYEAQ. Losses at the gene ends were 3 bases for V and 0 bases for J; bases not matched to a gene: 2. The CDR3: CASSFGQGMNTEAFF. The CDR3 DNA follows: TGTGCCAGCAGCTTCGGACAGGGGATGAACACTGAAGCTTTCTTT.

The gene calls are TRBV7-9 and TRBJ1-1; 8 positions agree with TRBD1. The ends lost 1 base at V and 5 bases at J; junction bases unmatched: 15. CDR1 is SEHNR and CDR2 is FQNEAQ in the germline V gene (reference sequence). This CDR3 comprises 18 residues. The CDR3 loop is CASSLGWAGGAIGTEAFF. The CDR3 coding sequence is TGTGCCAGCAGCTTAGGCTGGGCAGGGGGCGCGATTGGTACTGAAGCTTTCTTT.

This chain joins TRBV4-1 and TRBJ1-2; 7 bases align to TRBD1. V was pared by 1 base and J by 4 bases, with 3 bases of the junction left unmatched. Germline V gives CDR1 MGHRA, CDR2 YSYEKL. CDR3 length: 14 amino acids. The CDR3 spells CASSQGTGVYGYTF. For the CDR3, the DNA is TGCGCCAGCAGCCAAGGGACAGGTGTCTATGGCTACACCTTC.

This rearrangement joins TRBV5-1 to TRBJ2-2; the D gene is possibly TRBD2 (6 bases). The V end lost 5 bases, the J end lost 1 base, and 12 bases lay between the germline ends. The length of the CDR3 is 15 residues. CDR1 and CDR2 (germline): SGHRS, YFSETQ. The CDR3 sequence is CASSGAGLNTGELFF. The CDR3 DNA follows: TGCGCCAGCAGTGGGGCGGGGCTGAACACCGGGGAGCTGTTTTTT.

The CDR3 nucleotides read TGCGCCAGCAGCTTGGGGGCTAGGGAGCTGTTTTTT. Translated, it gives CASSLGARELFF. The chain employs TRBV5-1 and TRBJ2-2; D is ambiguous. V was shortened by 0 bases and J by 9 bases, with 6 bases between the two germline ends. The CDR3 is 12 amino acids. CDR1 is SGHRS, CDR2 YFSETQ, per germline.

The gene calls are TRBV2 and TRBJ2-4; 12 nucleotides agree with TRBD2. The CDR3 totals 24 residues. The germline V gene encodes CDR1 SNHLY and CDR2 FYNNEI. V shed 6 bases and J 2 bases; nucleotides not matched to a gene: 29. CDR3 sequence (DNA): TGTGCCAGCAGGGAACCCGGACGGGTGCTAGCGGGAGGGGGGAACCTTCGATCCAAAAACATTCAGTACTTC. This sequence encodes CASREPGRVLAGGGNLRSKNIQYF. Variable domain in full (rest from reference TRBV2 and TRBJ2-4): EPEVTQTPSHQVTQMGQEVILRCVPISNHLYFYWYRQILGQKVEFLVSFYNNEISEKSEIFDDQFSVERPDGSNFTLKIRSTKLEDSAMYFCASREPGRVLAGGGNLRSKNIQYFGAGTRLSVL.

This chain links TRBV4-1 with TRBJ2-3; 10 bases are a match to TRBD2. CDR3 length: 15 residues. CDR1 MGHRA and CDR2 YSYEKL come from the germline V gene. V gave up 4 bases and J gave up 5 bases; unmatched junction bases: 6. This CDR3 reads CASSPLAGGRDTQYF. The CDR3 nucleotides are TGCGCCAGCAGCCCTTTAGCGGGGGGACGAGATACGCAGTATTTT.

This clone was counted once. The sample carries other DNA sequences with the same CDR3. The chain links TRBV2 to TRBJ1-6; 9 bases are a match to TRBD1. There are 16 residues in the CDR3. Looked up from germline, CDR1 is SNHLY and CDR2 is FYNNEI. V trimming: 2 bases; J trimming: 7 bases; junction bases outside the gene matches: 6. CDR3 coding DNA: TGTGCCAGCAGTGAAAACCCTGACAGGGGGAATTCACCCCTCCACTTT. Translated, it gives CASSENPDRGNSPLHF.

This clone was picked up one time. The chain is built from TRBV18 and TRBJ2-7, with 8 bases identical to TRBD1. Germline values: CDR1 KGHSH, CDR2 LQKENI. Losses at the gene ends were 2 bases for V and 3 bases for J; bases not matched to a gene: 3. There are 14 residues in the CDR3. In DNA form, the CDR3 reads TGTGCCAGCTCACCAGGACAGGGTCTCTACGAGCAGTACGTC. It specifies CASSPGQGLYEQYV.

The chain employs TRBV5-6 and TRBJ2-4; 7 bases fit TRBD1. CDR3 length equals 15 residues. Germline CDR1 reads SGHDT; CDR2 reads YYEEEE. The J segment lost 7 bases and the V segment lost 4 bases, leaving 11 bases of the junction unmatched. The CDR3 coding sequence is TGTGCCAGCAGCAAAAAACAGGGGAAAATCAACATTCAGTACTTC. This encodes CASSKKQGKINIQYF. The entire variable domain, with the rest obtained from reference TRBV5-6 and TRBJ2-4, is as follows: DAGVTQSPTHLIKTRGQQVTLRCSPKSGHDTVSWYQQALGQGPQFIFQYYEEEERQRGNFPDRFSGHQFPNYSSELNVNALLLGDSALYLCASSKKQGKINIQYFGAGTRLSVL.

This clone has only a few counts. This sequence joins TRBV4-1 and TRBJ2-2, with TRBD1 identical over 7 bases. The CDR3 has 15 amino acids. Looked up from germline, CDR1 is MGHRA and CDR2 is YSYEKL. V gave up 4 bases and J gave up 1 base; unmatched junction bases: 3. This CDR3 is CASSPRTGNTGELFF. CDR3 coding DNA: TGCGCCAGCAGCCCTCGGACAGGGAACACCGGGGAGCTGTTTTTT.

This clone was detected only once. The rearrangement joins TRBV29-1 to TRBJ1-2; possible D gene TRBD1, 6 bases. Trimming stripped 3 bases from V and 4 bases from J, with 15 bases between. Germline V lookup: CDR1 SQVTM, CDR2 ANQGSEA. CDR3 length equals 14 residues. The CDR3 loop is CSVDRGAHVYGYTF. In DNA form, the CDR3 reads TGCAGCGTTGATCGGGGGGCGCATGTCTATGGCTACACCTTC.

This chain links TRBV5-4 with TRBJ2-3; 10 nucleotides line up with TRBD2. Trimming removed 7 bases from V and 6 bases from J; junction bases left unmatched: 11. Germline CDR1 and CDR2: SGHNT and YYREEE (reference sequence). The CDR3 length is 15 residues. CDR3 sequence reads: CASQVAGGPGDTQYF. The CDR3 DNA reads TGTGCCAGCCAAGTAGCGGGGGGTCCGGGGGATACGCAGTATTTT.

The rearrangement uses TRBV9 and TRBJ2-2; perhaps TRBD2 as D (6 bases). V gave up 3 bases and J gave up 5 bases, with 17 bases separating them. The CDR3 extends over 16 amino acids. The germline V gene encodes CDR1 SGDLS and CDR2 YYNGEE. The CDR3 loop reads CASSAPSEGFTGELFF. The CDR3, as DNA: TGTGCCAGCAGCGCCCCATCGGAGGGATTTACCGGGGAGCTGTTTTTT.

J is TRBJ1-6 and V is TRBV2, with TRBD1 matching 7 bases. CDR3 length: 15 amino acids. V trimming: 9 bases; J trimming: 5 bases; junction bases outside the gene matches: 10. The V gene's germline CDR1 is SNHLY and CDR2 FYNNEI. CDR3 nucleotide sequence: TGTGCCAGAGAGGGAACCGGGACAGATAATTCACCCCTCCACTTT. It codes for CAREGTGTDNSPLHF.

This clone was counted only a few times. The rearrangement uses TRBV6-6 and TRBJ1-5; TRBD1 aligns across 9 bases. The ends lost 4 bases at V and 5 bases at J; junction bases unmatched: 3. Per germline, CDR1 MNHNY and CDR2 SVGAGI (reference sequence). The CDR3 runs 14 residues. Written as DNA, the CDR3 is TGTGCCAGCAGTTCGGGACAGGGAGATCAGCCCCAGCATTTT. It is translated as CASSSGQGDQPQHF.

The chain employs TRBV15 and TRBJ1-4, with D unclear. Germline assignment: CDR1 LNHNV and CDR2 YYDKDF (reference sequence). CDR3 length: 14 amino acids. The V gene lost 3 bases and the J gene lost 6 bases, with 11 bases spanning the gap. CDR3 in amino acids: CATSSENSYEKLFF. The CDR3 nucleotides read TGTGCCACCAGCAGTGAGAACAGCTATGAAAAACTGTTTTTT.

The V gene is TRBV7-2, the J gene TRBJ2-5; D is perhaps TRBD1 (5 bases). The CDR3 totals 14 residues. V lost 0 bases and J lost 1, with 6 bases in between. The germline CDR1 and CDR2 sequences are SGHTA and FQGNSA. CDR3: CASSLAQAQETQYF. The CDR3 nucleotides read TGTGCCAGCAGCTTAGCACAGGCCCAAGAGACCCAGTACTTC.

The chain is built from TRBV5-1 and TRBJ2-1; D gene unclear. The V gene's germline CDR1 is SGHRS and CDR2 YFSETQ. V lost 4 bases to trimming and J lost 8 bases, with 16 bases between them. The CDR3 runs 14 residues. CDR3 sequence reads: CASSSNPPVDEQFF. The CDR3 DNA follows: TGCGCCAGCAGCAGCAATCCCCCCGTCGATGAGCAGTTCTTC.

This clone was counted between two and nine times. V usage is TRBV29-1 and J usage is TRBJ1-2; TRBD1 is a possible D gene (5 bases). This CDR3 spans 10 amino acids. V gave up 7 bases and J gave up 8 bases, with 11 bases separating them. CDR1 is SQVTM, CDR2 ANQGSEA, per germline. The CDR3 spells CSGLTDGYTF. CDR3 bases: TGCAGCGGGTTGACAGACGGCTACACCTTC.

V and J are TRBV19 and TRBJ1-5; D remains unclear. CDR3 length: 17 amino acids. The V gene lost 5 bases and the J gene lost 4 bases, with 21 bases spanning the gap. CDR1 is LNHDA, CDR2 SQIVND, per germline (reference sequence). The CDR3, as DNA: TGTGCCAGTAGTTCTCCATGGTCCTGGGCCCTGAATCAGCCCCAGCATTTT. Protein: CASSSPWSWALNQPQHF.